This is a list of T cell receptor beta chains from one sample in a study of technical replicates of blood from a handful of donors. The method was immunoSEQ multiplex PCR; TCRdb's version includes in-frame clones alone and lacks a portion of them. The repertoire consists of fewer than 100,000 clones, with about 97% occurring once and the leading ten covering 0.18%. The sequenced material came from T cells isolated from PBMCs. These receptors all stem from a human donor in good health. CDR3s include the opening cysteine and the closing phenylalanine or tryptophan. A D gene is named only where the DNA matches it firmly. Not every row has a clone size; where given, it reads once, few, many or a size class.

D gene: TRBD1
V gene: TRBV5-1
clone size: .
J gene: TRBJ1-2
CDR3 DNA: TGCGCCAGCAGCGAGGGACAGGGAGGTGGCTACACCTTC
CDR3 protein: CASSEGQGGGYTF

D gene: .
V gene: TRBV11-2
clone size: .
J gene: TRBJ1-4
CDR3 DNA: TGTGCCAGCAGCTTAGATGTTCGTGGGGGGTACCTTAATGAAAAACTGTTTTTT
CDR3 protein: CASSLDVRGGYLNEKLFF

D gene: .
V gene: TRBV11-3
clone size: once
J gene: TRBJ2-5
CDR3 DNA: TGTGCCAGCAGCTTAGTCGTTCAGGAGACCCAGTACTTC
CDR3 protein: CASSLVVQETQYF

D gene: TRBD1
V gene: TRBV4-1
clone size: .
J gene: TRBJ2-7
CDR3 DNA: TGCGCCAGCAGCCAGCCAGCCGGGACAGGCTCCTACGAGCAGTACTTC
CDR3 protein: CASSQPAGTGSYEQYF

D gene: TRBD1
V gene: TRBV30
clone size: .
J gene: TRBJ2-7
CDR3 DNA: TGTGCCTGGAGTGAGACAGGGTTCGAGCAGTACTTC
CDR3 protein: CAWSETGFEQYF

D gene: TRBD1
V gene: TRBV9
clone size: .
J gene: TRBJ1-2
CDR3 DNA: TGTGCCAGCAGCTCAGGGACAGGGGATAGCTATGGCTACACCTTC
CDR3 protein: CASSSGTGDSYGYTF

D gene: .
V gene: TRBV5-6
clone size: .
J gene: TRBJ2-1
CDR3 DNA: TGTGCCAGCAGCCTAACTAGCACAACGTTCTTC
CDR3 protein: CASSLTSTTFF

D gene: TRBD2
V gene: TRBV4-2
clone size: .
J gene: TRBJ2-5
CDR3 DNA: TGTGCCAGCAGCCAAGAGGTCTCGGCGGGGGGGCGAGAGACCCAGTACTTC
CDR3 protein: CASSQEVSAGGRETQYF

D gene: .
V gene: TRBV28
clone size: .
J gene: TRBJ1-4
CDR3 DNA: TGTGCCAGCAATCTCCTAGGCCGGAATGAAAAACTGTTTTTT
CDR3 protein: CASNLLGRNEKLFF

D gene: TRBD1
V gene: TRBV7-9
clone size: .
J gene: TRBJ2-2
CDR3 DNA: TGTGCCAGCAGGCCGAGGGGACAGGGGGAATCCGGGGAGCTGTTTTTT
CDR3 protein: CASRPRGQGESGELFF

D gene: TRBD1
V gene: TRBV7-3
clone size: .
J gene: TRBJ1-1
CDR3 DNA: TGTGCCAGCAGCGAAACAGGGGGTGAAGCTTTCTTT
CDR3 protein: CASSETGGEAFF

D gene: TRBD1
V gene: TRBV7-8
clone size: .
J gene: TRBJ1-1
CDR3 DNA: TGTGCCAGCAGCTTATTCTTGGACAGGGCGGGCGAGAACACTGAAGCTTTCTTT
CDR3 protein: CASSLFLDRAGENTEAFF

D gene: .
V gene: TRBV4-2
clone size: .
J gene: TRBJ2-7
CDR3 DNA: TGTGCCAGCAGCCAAGCGTCTTACGAGCAGTACTTC
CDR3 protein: CASSQASYEQYF

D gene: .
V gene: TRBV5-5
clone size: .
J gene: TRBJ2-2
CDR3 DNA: TGTGCCAGCTCAGGCTCGAACACCGGGGAGCTGTTTTTT
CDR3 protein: CASSGSNTGELFF